A selection of T cell receptor beta chains follows, all from one sample in a study of blood T cell repertoires in COVID-19. Only in-frame clones appear in the TCRdb table, and some are missing; sequencing was by immunoSEQ multiplex PCR. This sample has over 120,000 clones; around 87% occur once, and the top ten carry approximately 40%. What was sequenced was peripheral blood. The origin of the receptors is a man between 50 and 59 years old who had recovered from COVID-19. CDR3s include the opening cysteine and the closing phenylalanine or tryptophan. The D gene is left open where the match is weak. Not every row has a clone size; where given, it reads once, few, many or a size class.

v_gene	j_gene	abundance	d_gene	CDR3aa	CDR3nt
TRBV14	TRBJ2-1	once	TRBD1	CASSQIDRGNNEQFF	TGTGCCAGCAGCCAAATTGACAGGGGGAACAATGAGCAGTTCTTC
TRBV19	TRBJ1-4	once	NA	CASSIDRSAEKLFF	TGTGCCAGTAGTATCGACAGGTCCGCCGAAAAACTGTTTTTT
TRBV24-1	TRBJ2-5	NA	TRBD1	CATSEGQGQETQYF	TGTGCCACCAGTGAGGGACAGGGCCAAGAGACCCAGTACTTC
TRBV7-7	TRBJ2-5	NA	TRBD1	CASSRDSQETQYF	TGTGCCAGCAGCCGGGACAGCCAAGAGACCCAGTACTTC
TRBV2	TRBJ2-7	NA	NA	CASSLSAGATYEQYF	TGTGCCAGCAGTCTTTCTGCGGGGGCAACCTACGAGCAGTACTTC
TRBV5-1	TRBJ2-3	NA	TRBD1	CASSLEQGTDTQYF	TGCGCCAGCAGCTTGGAACAGGGGACAGATACGCAGTATTTT
TRBV4-3	TRBJ2-7	NA	NA	CASSQDRGSSYEQYF	TGCGCCAGCAGCCAAGACAGAGGGAGCTCCTACGAGCAGTACTTC
TRBV28	TRBJ1-1	NA	TRBD1	CASTNPGTGTEAFF	TGTGCCAGCACTAACCCAGGGACAGGCACTGAAGCTTTCTTT
TRBV30	TRBJ2-7	NA	NA	CACVPGQGPYEQYF	TGTGCCTGCGTCCCGGGACAAGGACCCTACGAGCAGTACTTC
TRBV21-1	TRBJ2-2	NA	NA	CASSTLGPNTGELFF	TGTGCCAGCAGCACCCTAGGTCCGAACACCGGGGAGCTGTTTTTT
TRBV19	TRBJ2-3	NA	NA	CASSATSTDTQYF	TGTGCCAGTAGTGCGACTAGCACAGATACGCAGTATTTT
TRBV7-9	TRBJ2-3	NA	NA	CASSSPLGVTDTQYF	TGTGCCAGCAGCTCTCCGCTAGGGGTCACAGATACGCAGTATTTT
TRBV27	TRBJ2-7	NA	TRBD1	CASSLGTGGSYEQYF	TGTGCCAGCAGTTTGGGGACAGGGGGTAGCTACGAGCAGTACTTC
TRBV6-5	TRBJ1-3	NA	NA	CASSVTQGGGNTIYF	TGTGCCAGCAGCGTTACTCAGGGCGGTGGAAACACCATATATTTT
TRBV4-3	TRBJ2-3	NA	TRBD2	CASSASLPAGATDTQYF	TGCGCCAGCAGCGCCTCCCTTCCAGCGGGGGCCACAGATACGCAGTATTTT
TRBV29-1	TRBJ2-3	NA	NA	CSVEDRVAVGTDTQYF	TGCAGCGTTGAAGATCGAGTGGCGGTGGGCACAGATACGCAGTATTTT
TRBV5-4	TRBJ2-4	few	NA	CASSIQGAKNIQYF	TGTGCCAGCAGCATCCAGGGGGCCAAAAACATTCAGTACTTC
TRBV9	TRBJ1-4	once	TRBD1	CASSSQTGWNEKLFF	TGTGCCAGCAGCTCCCAGACAGGGTGGAACGAAAAACTGTTTTTT
TRBV13	TRBJ1-2	NA	NA	CASSLQTGLYGYTF	TGTGCCAGCAGCCTTCAGACAGGCCTCTATGGCTACACCTTC
TRBV29-1	TRBJ1-2	NA	NA	CSVPTGNYGYTF	TGCAGCGTTCCCACAGGCAACTATGGCTACACCTTC
TRBV11-3	TRBJ2-7	NA	TRBD1	CASSLRSGAGGSYEQYF	TGTGCCAGCAGCTTAAGGTCCGGGGCAGGGGGCTCCTACGAGCAGTACTTC
TRBV11-3	TRBJ2-1	once	TRBD2	CASSPESGGGNEQFF	TGTGCCAGCAGCCCCGAGAGCGGGGGGGGGAATGAGCAGTTCTTC
TRBV9	TRBJ2-7	NA	NA	CASSVGDSYEQYF	TGTGCCAGCAGCGTCGGGGATTCCTACGAGCAGTACTTC
TRBV12-3/TRBV12-4	TRBJ1-5	once	NA	CASSFDIQQPQHF	TGTGCCAGCAGTTTCGACATTCAGCAGCCCCAGCATTTT
TRBV18	TRBJ1-4	once	NA	CASSPGEDGKGLFF	TGTGCCAGCTCCCCGGGAGAGGATGGAAAGGGACTGTTTTTT
TRBV3-1/TRBV3-2	TRBJ1-2	NA	NA	CASSQVTGDYGYTF	TGTGCCAGCAGCCAAGTCACCGGGGACTATGGCTACACCTTC
TRBV19	TRBJ2-1	NA	TRBD2	CASTPSGGVNEQFF	TGTGCCAGTACCCCTAGCGGGGGGGTCAATGAGCAGTTCTTC
TRBV7-2	TRBJ2-7	NA	NA	CASSSTGNSYEQYF	TGTGCCAGCAGCTCGACAGGAAACTCCTACGAGCAGTACTTC
TRBV27	TRBJ2-3	once	TRBD1	CASIRTGLGDTQYF	TGTGCCAGCATACGGACAGGCCTTGGGGATACGCAGTATTTT
TRBV24-1	TRBJ2-1	NA	NA	CATSASTLSSYNEQFF	TGTGCCACCAGTGCTTCCACCTTGAGCTCCTACAATGAGCAGTTCTTC
TRBV5-6	TRBJ2-7	NA	TRBD2	CASSRGTSGYEQYF	TGTGCCAGCAGCCGAGGGACTAGCGGTTACGAGCAGTACTTC
TRBV7-2	TRBJ1-1	NA	NA	CASSLLGGNTEAFF	TGTGCCAGCAGCTTATTGGGGGGGAACACTGAAGCTTTCTTT
TRBV3-1/TRBV3-2	TRBJ2-7	NA	TRBD1	CASSQDGTGECYEQYF	TGTGCCAGCAGCCAAGACGGGACAGGGGAATGCTACGAGCAGTACTTC
TRBV30	TRBJ2-7	once	TRBD2	CAWSSRGAGAYEQYF	TGTGCCTGGAGTTCCCGAGGGGCGGGGGCCTACGAGCAGTACTTC
TRBV6-2/TRBV6-3	TRBJ2-3	NA	NA	CASSPDYTDTQYF	TGTGCCAGCAGTCCAGATTACACAGATACGCAGTATTTT
TRBV10-3	TRBJ2-3	NA	NA	CAISAKKAGAFYTDTQYF	TGTGCCATCAGTGCCAAGAAGGCAGGGGCCTTTTACACAGATACGCAGTATTTT
TRBV4-1	TRBJ1-2	many	TRBD1	CASSQDLGTGGAGGYTF	TGCGCCAGCAGCCAAGATCTCGGGACAGGGGGCGCAGGTGGCTACACCTTC
TRBV2	TRBJ1-3	NA	TRBD1	CASRSRGQGNTIYF	TGTGCCAGCAGATCTAGGGGGCAAGGAAACACCATATATTTT
TRBV18	TRBJ1-4	NA	TRBD1	CASSPRAPQGTNEKLFF	TGTGCCAGCTCACCCAGAGCGCCACAGGGGACTAATGAAAAACTGTTTTTT
TRBV6-1	TRBJ1-2	NA	NA	CASSEVGARYGYTF	TGTGCCAGCAGTGAAGTGGGGGCGCGCTATGGCTACACCTTC
TRBV5-4	TRBJ1-6	NA	NA	CASSTRTLASPLHF	TGTGCCAGCAGCACGAGGACTCTGGCTTCACCCCTCCACTTT
TRBV7-2	TRBJ2-7	NA	TRBD1	CASAFRGPGQGLNEQYF	TGTGCCAGCGCTTTTAGGGGCCCGGGACAGGGACTCAACGAGCAGTACTTC
TRBV27	TRBJ2-7	NA	NA	CASSSPTSEQYF	TGTGCCAGCAGTTCGCCGACATCCGAGCAGTACTTC
TRBV27	TRBJ1-1	NA	TRBD1	CASSLFGTGSYSEAFF	TGTGCCAGCAGTTTATTCGGGACAGGGTCTTATTCTGAAGCTTTCTTT
TRBV30	TRBJ1-1	NA	NA	CAWTKTGVMNTEAFF	TGTGCCTGGACCAAGACAGGAGTTATGAACACTGAAGCTTTCTTT
TRBV3-1/TRBV3-2	TRBJ1-2	once	TRBD1	CASSSRDRGNYGYTF	TGTGCCAGCAGCTCCCGGGACAGGGGAAACTATGGCTACACCTTC